Shown below are 8 T cell receptor beta chains from a single sample sequenced in a study of identical twins. TCRdb re-analysed the 5' RACE reads in MiXCR, keeping a single row per CDR3 protein. The table records 600,000 to 800,000 distinct CDR3 sequences, 21% of them present only once. A further study also used this sample, focusing on T cells expressing NK-cell markers.

Sequencing used PBMCs. The source of these receptors is a woman between 18 and 29 years old in good health.

This clonotype was counted at least ten times. J is TRBJ2-1 and V is TRBV6-1; perhaps TRBD2 as D (6 bases). The CDR3 extends over 14 amino acids. V lost 5 bases and J lost 0, with 8 bases in between. In germline, CDR1 is MNHNS, CDR2 SASEGT. In nucleotides, the CDR3 is TGTGCCAGCAGTCCGACTAGCTCCTACAATGAGCAGTTCTTC. Protein: CASSPTSSYNEQFF.

In this sample, this clonotype turned up many times. The rearrangement joins TRBV5-1 to TRBJ2-7, with D unresolved. The CDR3 consists of 13 residues. Germline V gene lookup returns CDR1 SGHRS and CDR2 YFSETQ. V was cut by 2 bases and J by 12 bases, with 18 bases left in between. The DNA of the CDR3 is TGCGCCAGCAGCTTATTAGTCTCAGAGTTCTTGTACTTC. It codes for CASSLLVSEFLYF.

This clonotype was picked up a small number of times. The genes are TRBV6-2 or TRBV6-3 and TRBJ2-1; no clear D. Between the trimmed V and J ends, which lost 5 bases and 7 bases, there was a span of 15 bases. Germline lookup yields CDR1 MNHEY and CDR2 SVGEGT. The length of the CDR3 is 14 residues. This CDR3 reads CASSPARALNEQFF. The CDR3 DNA reads as TGTGCCAGCAGTCCCGCGAGAGCGTTAAATGAGCAGTTCTTC.

The V gene is TRBV11-2, the J gene TRBJ1-1, with D perhaps matching TRBD1 (6 bases). This CDR3 is built from 13 residues. CDR1 and CDR2 (germline): SGHAT, FQNNGV. The V end was cut by 6 bases, the J end by 4 bases, with 12 bases between. CDR3 in amino acids: CASSSRDTTEAFF. CDR3 DNA: TGTGCCAGCAGTTCCCGGGACACCACTGAAGCTTTCTTT.

This clonotype was seen a few times. This rearrangement joins TRBV6-1 to TRBJ1-1; possibly TRBD1 for D (6 bases). Trimming cost V 7 bases and J 5 bases, with 11 bases left between them. Germline V gene sequence: CDR1 MNHNS, CDR2 SASEGT. This CDR3 has 12 residues. The CDR3 protein is CASKSQGTEAFF. CDR3 coding DNA: TGTGCCAGCAAGAGTCAGGGGACTGAAGCTTTCTTT.

V usage is TRBV18 and J usage is TRBJ1-6, with 7 bases lining up with TRBD1. The germline V gene has CDR1 KGHSH and CDR2 LQKENI. Unmatched junction bases numbered 3, after V lost 5 bases and J lost 8 bases. The CDR3 is 13 amino acids. The CDR3 region is CASSGQEDSPLHF. The CDR3, as DNA: TGTGCCAGCTCAGGACAGGAGGATTCACCCCTCCACTTT.

The V gene is TRBV9, the J gene TRBJ2-5; D possibly corresponds to TRBD2 (6 bases). The germline CDR1 and CDR2 sequences are SGDLS and YYNGEE. The CDR3 is made up of 15 amino acids. Trimming shortened V by 2 bases and J by 1 base, and 12 bases separated the two germline ends. The CDR3 sequence is CASSVRPAGQETQYF. DNA for the CDR3: TGTGCCAGCAGCGTGCGACCAGCGGGCCAAGAGACCCAGTACTTC.

This clonotype was counted only a few times. This chain joins TRBV10-3 and TRBJ2-1; 10 bases are a match to TRBD2. The CDR3 is 16 amino acids. The V gene's germline CDR1 is ENHRY and CDR2 SYGVKD. V shed 0 bases, J shed 7 bases, and the junction held 6 bases outside the gene matches. The DNA of the CDR3 is TGTGCCATCAGTGAGTCTGGCCTAGCGGGAGTTAATGAGCAGTTCTTC. This codes for CAISESGLAGVNEQFF.